This T cell receptor beta chain appears in the sequencing data of a study of T cells after yellow fever vaccination (dated by TCRdb to between 2018 and 2021). Notes on the research overall: The SMART-Seq v4 Ultra Low Input RNA kit was used to prepare libraries from fractions with low cell numbers. To follow T-cell clones before and after both primary and booster YFV17D yellow fever vaccination, bulk TCR alpha and beta repertoires underwent longitudinal sequencing. The cohort comprised two healthy male donors, one aged 18 to 30 and one aged 30 to 40 years. Blood was drawn at multiple timepoints before and after primary and secondary immunization, with bulk PBMC replicates and cell subsets isolated. Overall study results and their limits: After the booster, most clones that had expanded after primary vaccination were detected again (around 96% of CD4 and roughly nine tenths of CD8), suggesting broad maintenance of memory. Computational filtering was needed because FACS-sorted repertoires could contain abundant contaminating clonotypes from the bulk population. Compared with the primary T-cell response, the secondary T-cell response was weaker but faster, peaking on day 5 rather than day 15. A small share of clonotypes was detected in both CD4 and CD8 compartments, with the overlap likely arising from convergent recombination. Because only a couple of donors were included in the study, the extent to which the findings can be generalized is limited.

The germline V gene supplies CDR1 SGHRS and CDR2 YFSETQ. From the cysteine through the phenylalanine, the CDR3 covers 16 amino acids. The entry retains the CDR3 DNA only, 48 bases that are in frame from base 1. The V end loses 3 bases and the J end loses 7 bases, and a stretch of 19 bases separates them. Ten or more counts support this clonotype. The clone's antigen remains unknown. Per-nucleotide qualities are absent, and no much larger clonotype sits a single base away. The sample's treatment or condition, from its label and the paper: live attenuated yellow fever vaccine strain. At each blood-draw timepoint, two biological replicates of bulk PBMCs were collected. A standard Ficoll-Paque protocol was used to isolate PBMCs from peripheral blood. TriZol was used to extract RNA from bulk PBMCs, CD4 and CD8 fractions, and dextramer-positive and dextramer-negative fractions. TCR cDNA was synthesized by 5'RACE template switching, which introduced a universal primer site and unique molecular identifiers. Priming of cDNA synthesis was performed from both the TCR alpha and TCR beta constant segments. Two PCR steps were used to amplify libraries, with sample barcodes and sequencing adapters being added in the second step. Sequencing of libraries was performed on Illumina HiSeq 2500 (2x100 bp) or NovaSeq (2x150 bp). In the source study's methods: MIGEC handled demultiplexing of reads and collapsing into UMI consensus sequences, while MiXCR performed V(D)J alignment. Vaccine-responding clonotypes were identified with edgeR using replicate PBMC samples, with FDR below 0.01 and a log2 fold change above 5 up to day 15 being required. Bulk clonotypes were assigned CD4 or CD8 identity according to which sequenced CD4 or CD8 repertoire held them at higher abundance. The public sequencing data were trimmed at Q25 with fastp and processed into clonotypes with MiXCR by TCRdb, which kept only in-frame beta chains. Rows are combined by CDR3 protein, so each entry shows the most common genes and DNA. TCRdb's processing, not the authors', yielded these V and J calls. The sample table contains 300,000 to 450,000 distinct CDR3 sequences; only one count was recorded for approximately 6% of them. In total, the top ten clones hold 15% of the sample.

The chain links TRBV5-1 with TRBJ2-2; a weak D assignment points to TRBD1 (6 bases agree). The receptor comes from a man in his thirties or forties who received the YFV17D yellow fever vaccine. Sample: PBMCs, taken 5 days after the yellow fever booster vaccination. The sequence in DNA is TGCGCCAGCAGCTCAGCTCGCGAAGGGGGAATCGGGGAGCTGTTTTTT. Translated, this gives CASSSAREGGIGELFF.